These T cell receptor beta chains were read from a single sample in a study of blood T cell repertoires in COVID-19. The method was immunoSEQ multiplex PCR; TCRdb's version includes in-frame clones alone and lacks a portion of them. The sample lists tens of thousands of clones, over 65% occurring once. The specimen sequenced was peripheral blood. These receptors were collected from a woman aged 70 to 79 with acute or convalescent COVID-19. The CDR3 runs from the conserved cysteine through the conserved F or W. The D gene is left open where the match is weak. Clone size is given for some rows only: seen once, a few or many times, or a class if the clone is expanded.

cdr3_aa: CASSRTGDQPQHF
cdr3_nt: TGTGCCAGCAGCAGAACAGGGGACCAGCCCCAGCATTTT
v_call: TRBV7-3
d_call: TRBD1
clone_size: -
cdr3_length: 13
j_call: TRBJ1-5

cdr3_aa: CSVLAGGNYGYTF
cdr3_nt: TGCAGCGTTCTAGCGGGGGGCAACTATGGCTACACCTTC
v_call: TRBV29-1
d_call: -
clone_size: -
cdr3_length: 13
j_call: TRBJ1-2

cdr3_aa: CASSLHPKNTGELFF
cdr3_nt: TGTGCCAGCAGCTTACACCCTAAGAACACCGGGGAGCTGTTTTTT
v_call: TRBV7-2
d_call: -
clone_size: -
cdr3_length: 15
j_call: TRBJ2-2

cdr3_aa: CASSPDHSGRRSDTQYF
cdr3_nt: TGCGCCAGCAGCCCGGACCATAGCGGGAGGAGGTCAGATACGCAGTATTTT
v_call: TRBV5-1
d_call: TRBD2
clone_size: -
cdr3_length: 17
j_call: TRBJ2-3

cdr3_aa: CASSPSGHSTDTQYF
cdr3_nt: TGCGCCAGCAGCCCTAGCGGGCATAGCACAGATACGCAGTATTTT
v_call: TRBV5-1
d_call: TRBD2
clone_size: -
cdr3_length: 15
j_call: TRBJ2-3

cdr3_aa: CASSFPGGGWTEAFF
cdr3_nt: TGTGCCAGCAGTTTTCCGGGGGGAGGGTGGACTGAAGCTTTCTTT
v_call: TRBV28
d_call: -
clone_size: -
cdr3_length: 15
j_call: TRBJ1-1

cdr3_aa: CASVGGAAFF
cdr3_nt: TGTGCCAGCGTAGGTGGGGCTGCTTTCTTT
v_call: TRBV6-5
d_call: -
clone_size: -
cdr3_length: 10
j_call: TRBJ1-1

cdr3_aa: CASSPRGTGTYEQYF
cdr3_nt: TGTGCCAGCAGTCCTCGCGGGACAGGGACTTACGAGCAGTACTTC
v_call: TRBV27
d_call: TRBD1
clone_size: -
cdr3_length: 15
j_call: TRBJ2-7

cdr3_aa: CASSQGPDRASADTQYF
cdr3_nt: TGTGCCAGCAGCCAAGGACCTGACAGGGCCTCGGCTGATACGCAGTATTTT
v_call: TRBV4-2
d_call: TRBD1
clone_size: -
cdr3_length: 17
j_call: TRBJ2-3

cdr3_aa: CASSLNRGHTFSGNTIYF
cdr3_nt: TGTGCCAGCAGTCTAAACAGGGGCCATACCTTCTCTGGAAACACCATATATTTT
v_call: TRBV6-6
d_call: TRBD1
clone_size: -
cdr3_length: 18
j_call: TRBJ1-3

cdr3_aa: CAWSVFLGSNYGYTF
cdr3_nt: TGTGCCTGGAGTGTCTTTTTGGGCAGCAACTATGGCTACACCTTC
v_call: TRBV30
d_call: -
clone_size: -
cdr3_length: 15
j_call: TRBJ1-2

cdr3_aa: CASSLNFGGEYGYTF
cdr3_nt: TGTGCCAGCTCACTCAACTTCGGGGGGGAATATGGCTACACCTTC
v_call: TRBV18
d_call: -
clone_size: -
cdr3_length: 15
j_call: TRBJ1-2

cdr3_aa: CASSPRQGNQPQHF
cdr3_nt: TGTGCCAGTAGTCCTCGACAGGGCAATCAGCCCCAGCATTTT
v_call: TRBV19
d_call: -
clone_size: few
cdr3_length: 14
j_call: TRBJ1-5

cdr3_aa: CASSLSVATNEKLFF
cdr3_nt: TGTGCCAGCTCACTCTCAGTTGCAACTAATGAAAAACTGTTTTTT
v_call: TRBV18
d_call: -
clone_size: few
cdr3_length: 15
j_call: TRBJ1-4

cdr3_aa: CASSKGDRANTEAFF
cdr3_nt: TGTGCCAGCAGCAAAGGGGACAGGGCGAACACTGAAGCTTTCTTT
v_call: TRBV21-1
d_call: -
clone_size: once
cdr3_length: 15
j_call: TRBJ1-1

cdr3_aa: CASSPDGVGELFF
cdr3_nt: TGCGCCAGCAGTCCGGACGGGGTCGGGGAGCTGTTTTTT
v_call: TRBV5-1
d_call: -
clone_size: once
cdr3_length: 13
j_call: TRBJ2-2

cdr3_aa: CASSWGGQPQHF
cdr3_nt: TGTGCCAGCAGTTGGGGGGGTCAGCCCCAGCATTTT
v_call: TRBV6-5
d_call: -
clone_size: -
cdr3_length: 12
j_call: TRBJ1-5

cdr3_aa: CASITGTASSGANVLTF
cdr3_nt: TGTGCCAGTATTACCGGGACAGCTTCCTCTGGGGCCAACGTCCTGACTTTC
v_call: TRBV19
d_call: TRBD1
clone_size: -
cdr3_length: 17
j_call: TRBJ2-6

cdr3_aa: CASSTVPGQGPGYTF
cdr3_nt: TGTGCCAGCAGTACTGTCCCGGGACAGGGACCGGGCTACACCTTC
v_call: TRBV28
d_call: TRBD1
clone_size: -
cdr3_length: 15
j_call: TRBJ1-2

cdr3_aa: CASADTGRAQPQHF
cdr3_nt: TGTGCCAGCGCTGATACAGGGCGGGCTCAGCCCCAGCATTTT
v_call: TRBV6-5
d_call: -
clone_size: -
cdr3_length: 14
j_call: TRBJ1-5

cdr3_aa: CASSWDSMNTEAFF
cdr3_nt: TGCGCCAGCAGCTGGGACAGTATGAACACTGAAGCTTTCTTT
v_call: TRBV5-1
d_call: TRBD1
clone_size: -
cdr3_length: 14
j_call: TRBJ1-1

cdr3_aa: CASSLGQGRRNEQFF
cdr3_nt: TGTGCCAGCAGCTTGGGACAGGGAAGAAGAAATGAGCAGTTCTTC
v_call: TRBV5-8
d_call: TRBD1
clone_size: few
cdr3_length: 15
j_call: TRBJ2-1

cdr3_aa: CASSPQNYEQYF
cdr3_nt: TGTGCCAGCTCACCTCAGAACTACGAGCAGTACTTC
v_call: TRBV18
d_call: -
clone_size: -
cdr3_length: 12
j_call: TRBJ2-7

cdr3_aa: CASSLEVGGLKTQYF
cdr3_nt: TGTGCCAGCAGCTTAGAGGTCGGGGGGCTGAAGACCCAGTACTTC
v_call: TRBV7-9
d_call: -
clone_size: -
cdr3_length: 15
j_call: TRBJ2-5

cdr3_aa: CASSPGQGWYAGELFF
cdr3_nt: TGTGCCAGTAGTCCGGGACAGGGCTGGTACGCCGGGGAGCTGTTTTTT
v_call: TRBV19
d_call: TRBD1
clone_size: -
cdr3_length: 16
j_call: TRBJ2-2

cdr3_aa: CASTSLAAANTGELFF
cdr3_nt: TGTGCCAGCACCTCACTAGCGGCCGCGAACACCGGGGAGCTGTTTTTT
v_call: TRBV9
d_call: TRBD2
clone_size: -
cdr3_length: 16
j_call: TRBJ2-2

cdr3_aa: CSAINNYEQYF
cdr3_nt: TGCAGTGCTATAAACAACTACGAGCAGTACTTC
v_call: TRBV20-1
d_call: -
clone_size: -
cdr3_length: 11
j_call: TRBJ2-7

cdr3_aa: CASSFAGEQYF
cdr3_nt: TGTGCCAGCAGCTTCGCGGGGGAGCAGTACTTC
v_call: TRBV5-4
d_call: -
clone_size: -
cdr3_length: 11
j_call: TRBJ2-7

cdr3_aa: CAISESGGFSNQPQHF
cdr3_nt: TGTGCCATCAGTGAGTCAGGAGGGTTCAGTAATCAGCCCCAGCATTTT
v_call: TRBV10-3
d_call: -
clone_size: many
cdr3_length: 16
j_call: TRBJ1-5

cdr3_aa: CASSPTRQSGTQYF
cdr3_nt: TGTGCCAGCAGCCCCACCCGACAGTCGGGTACGCAGTATTTT
v_call: TRBV11-3
d_call: -
clone_size: -
cdr3_length: 14
j_call: TRBJ2-3

cdr3_aa: CASSLLGGGSYEQYF
cdr3_nt: TGTGCCAGCAGCTTACTCGGTGGGGGCTCGTACGAGCAGTACTTC
v_call: TRBV7-6
d_call: -
clone_size: once
cdr3_length: 15
j_call: TRBJ2-7

cdr3_aa: CASSSEINEQFF
cdr3_nt: TGTGCCAGCAGCTCCGAGATCAATGAGCAGTTCTTC
v_call: TRBV7-8
d_call: -
clone_size: -
cdr3_length: 12
j_call: TRBJ2-1

cdr3_aa: CASSARLAVAKNIQYF
cdr3_nt: TGTGCCAGCAGTGCTCGACTAGCGGTAGCCAAAAACATTCAGTACTTC
v_call: TRBV2
d_call: TRBD2
clone_size: -
cdr3_length: 16
j_call: TRBJ2-4

cdr3_aa: CASSPGAGGLYNEQFF
cdr3_nt: TGTGCCAGCAGCCCTGGGGCGGGAGGGTTGTACAATGAGCAGTTCTTC
v_call: TRBV4-2
d_call: TRBD2
clone_size: -
cdr3_length: 16
j_call: TRBJ2-1

cdr3_aa: CASSPGAPPYEQYF
cdr3_nt: TGTGCCAGCTCACCGGGAGCCCCTCCCTACGAGCAGTACTTC
v_call: TRBV18
d_call: -
clone_size: -
cdr3_length: 14
j_call: TRBJ2-7

cdr3_aa: CASTTPGLLRNEQFF
cdr3_nt: TGTGCCAGCACTACCCCGGGACTTCTCAGGAATGAGCAGTTCTTC
v_call: TRBV5-4
d_call: -
clone_size: -
cdr3_length: 15
j_call: TRBJ2-1

cdr3_aa: CASSPSKGTGVSSYNEQFF
cdr3_nt: TGTGCCAGCTCACCCTCAAAGGGCACGGGGGTAAGCTCCTACAATGAGCAGTTCTTC
v_call: TRBV18
d_call: -
clone_size: -
cdr3_length: 19
j_call: TRBJ2-1

cdr3_aa: CSVGTSGYEQYF
cdr3_nt: TGCAGCGTAGGGACTAGCGGCTACGAGCAGTACTTC
v_call: TRBV29-1
d_call: TRBD2
clone_size: -
cdr3_length: 12
j_call: TRBJ2-7

cdr3_aa: CASSFPGLAAYNEQFF
cdr3_nt: TGTGCCAGCAGCTTTCCGGGACTAGCCGCCTACAATGAGCAGTTCTTC
v_call: TRBV7-9
d_call: TRBD2
clone_size: -
cdr3_length: 16
j_call: TRBJ2-1

cdr3_aa: CASSPPGGQTKNIQYF
cdr3_nt: TGTGCCAGCAGCCCACCGGGGGGGCAAACCAAAAACATTCAGTACTTC
v_call: TRBV5-4
d_call: TRBD2
clone_size: -
cdr3_length: 16
j_call: TRBJ2-4

cdr3_aa: CASTWAGESYGYTF
cdr3_nt: TGTGCCAGTACGTGGGCGGGGGAATCCTATGGCTACACCTTC
v_call: TRBV19
d_call: -
clone_size: -
cdr3_length: 14
j_call: TRBJ1-2

cdr3_aa: CASSPNRGTEAFF
cdr3_nt: TGTGCCAGCAGCCCAAACAGGGGTACTGAAGCTTTCTTT
v_call: TRBV28
d_call: TRBD1
clone_size: -
cdr3_length: 13
j_call: TRBJ1-1

cdr3_aa: CASSLFSTDQPQHF
cdr3_nt: TGTGCCAGCAGCCTATTTTCCACGGATCAGCCCCAGCATTTT
v_call: TRBV6-2/TRBV6-3
d_call: -
clone_size: -
cdr3_length: 14
j_call: TRBJ1-5

cdr3_aa: CASSAGTGSLDTQYF
cdr3_nt: TGTGCCAGCAGCGCCGGGACAGGCAGTCTAGATACGCAGTATTTT
v_call: TRBV9
d_call: TRBD1
clone_size: -
cdr3_length: 15
j_call: TRBJ2-3

cdr3_aa: CASSVGQGQKTQYF
cdr3_nt: TGCGCCAGCAGCGTGGGACAGGGGCAAAAGACCCAGTACTTC
v_call: TRBV5-1
d_call: TRBD1
clone_size: -
cdr3_length: 14
j_call: TRBJ2-5

cdr3_aa: CASSLSGGDSPLHF
cdr3_nt: TGCGCCAGCAGCTTGAGTGGGGGGGATTCACCCCTCCACTTT
v_call: TRBV5-1
d_call: -
clone_size: once
cdr3_length: 14
j_call: TRBJ1-6

cdr3_aa: CASSPDWDRVGGYTF
cdr3_nt: TGTGCCAGCAGCCCCGACTGGGACAGGGTGGGTGGCTACACCTTC
v_call: TRBV28
d_call: TRBD1
clone_size: -
cdr3_length: 15
j_call: TRBJ1-2

cdr3_aa: CASSLRPSGEQYF
cdr3_nt: TGTGCCAGCAGTTTAAGGCCCTCGGGGGAGCAGTACTTC
v_call: TRBV12-3/TRBV12-4
d_call: -
clone_size: -
cdr3_length: 13
j_call: TRBJ2-7